These 5 T cell receptor beta chains were sequenced from one sample in a study of T-cell reconstitution after alpha-beta-depleted transplantation in children. This sample's TCRbeta library carried unique molecular identifier barcodes. TCRdb reprocessed the PCR reads with MiXCR, giving one entry per CDR3 protein. In the table there are just under 350,000 distinct CDR3 sequences, roughly 17% of which are singletons. The material sequenced was PBMCs, mostly from graft donor cells, taken 360 days after TCRalphabeta/CD19-depleted stem cell transplant. All receptors come from a male patient aged 2-15 years who had a stem cell transplant for acute lymphoblastic leukemia, so the T cells may come from the graft donor.

This clonotype was observed a handful of times. V usage is TRBV14 and J usage is TRBJ2-7; D gene ambiguous. The CDR3 is made up of 13 amino acids. V was pared by 2 bases and J by 5 bases, with 10 bases between. CDR1 SGHDN and CDR2 FVKESK come from the germline V gene. CDR3 sequence: CASSQSHLNEQYF. The CDR3 region has the DNA TGTGCCAGCAGCCAAAGCCACCTTAACGAGCAGTACTTC.

The table lists this clonotype with a few counts. The chain couples TRBV28 to TRBJ2-7, with 9 bases aligning to TRBD2. Germline values: CDR1 MDHEN, CDR2 SYDVKM. V trimming: 3 bases; J trimming: 2 bases; junction bases outside the gene matches: 5. There are 15 residues in the CDR3. The CDR3 loop is CASSFPGLAAYEQYF. The CDR3 coding sequence is TGTGCCAGCAGTTTTCCGGGACTAGCAGCCTACGAGCAGTACTTC. Variable domain in full (rest from reference TRBV28 and TRBJ2-7): DVKVTQSSRYLVKRTGEKVFLECVQDMDHENMFWYRQDPGLGLRLIYFSYDVKMKEKGDIPEGYSVSREKKERFSLILESASTNQTSMYLCASSFPGLAAYEQYFGPGTRLTVT.

This clonotype was counted at least ten times. The chain combines TRBV7-9 with TRBJ2-3; no definite D call. V was trimmed by 2 bases and J by 6 bases, leaving 12 bases between them. There are 14 residues in the CDR3. Germline V CDR1 and CDR2: SEHNR, FQNEAQ (reference sequence). The CDR3 loop is CASSLSTRSDTQYF. The CDR3 DNA reads TGTGCCAGCAGCTTAAGTACTCGTTCGGATACGCAGTATTTT.

The V and J genes are TRBV20-1 and TRBJ2-2, with a tentative D call TRBD2 (6 bases). Deletions cut 0 bases from V and 5 bases from J, with 16 bases between. The germline CDR1 and CDR2 sequences are DFQATT and SNEGSKA (reference sequence). The CDR3 is made up of 16 amino acids. CDR3 protein: CSARDRLEGWTGELFF. CDR3 bases: TGCAGTGCTAGAGATAGACTAGAAGGTTGGACCGGGGAGCTGTTTTTT.

The chain uses TRBV28 and TRBJ2-1, with no clear D. The germline V gene has CDR1 MDHEN and CDR2 SYDVKM. There are 16 residues in the CDR3. Trimming left V 3 bases short and J 0 bases short, with 12 bases between. The CDR3 is CASSFPTPSSYNEQFF. In DNA, the CDR3 is TGTGCCAGCAGTTTCCCGACACCAAGCTCCTACAATGAGCAGTTCTTC.